A single sample is the source of the 24 T cell receptor beta chains below, sequenced in a study of T cells in Graves' hyperthyroidism and ophthalmopathy (dated by TCRdb to the late 2010s). The library was made by multiplex PCR. Data came from an Illumina HiSeq 2000. The TCR beta CDR3 regions were amplified from the RNA transcripts. The TCR CDR3 was subjected to a first round of RT-PCR using the HTBI primer set and the Qiagen OneStep RT-PCR kit. Through fastp at Q25 and MiXCR, TCRdb rebuilt clones from the public reads, retaining in-frame beta chains. Every entry covers one CDR3 protein and lists the most common genes and DNA from its rows. This sample holds roughly 840,000 distinct CDR3 sequences; approximately 40% were observed only once. In total, the top ten clones hold 7.5% to 9.5% of the sample. Sequencing was performed on blood. Receptors were obtained from a man aged 18 to 29 with Graves' hyperthyroidism.

Only a few counts were recorded for this clonotype. The genes are TRBV10-2 and TRBJ2-7; 8 nucleotides align to TRBD1. The germline CDR1 and CDR2 sequences are WSHSY and SAAADI. CDR3 length: 15 residues. V lost 3 bases and J lost 6; bases outside the gene matches: 10. The CDR3 DNA follows: TGCGCCAGCAGTGACCTGGCAGGGGGCCGACTCGAGCAGTACTTC. This gives the protein CASSDLAGGRLEQYF.

A word on this clonotype: Since a much larger clone is just one base distant, this may be a read error. J is TRBJ2-2 and V is TRBV15; 7 nucleotides match TRBD1. Germline CDR1 reads LNHNV; CDR2 reads YYDKDF (reference sequence). This CDR3 has 13 residues. The junction had 5 bases not matched to a gene; V was cut back by 10 bases and J by 3 bases. CDR3 coding DNA: TGTGCCAGTGCAAGGGGGCACACCGGGGAGCTGTTTTTT. This sequence encodes CASARGHTGELFF.

J is TRBJ2-7 and V is TRBV7-3; TRBD2 might be the D (7 bases). The CDR3 is 16 amino acids. Per the germline V gene, CDR1 is SGHTA and CDR2 is FQGTGA. Trimming pared 5 bases from V and 1 base from J, leaving 18 bases between. CDR3 DNA: TGTGCCAGCAGCAATGGGGAGGGAGACAGGTCCTACGAGCAGTACTTC. It codes for CASSNGEGDRSYEQYF.

The table lists this clonotype with a count of one. V usage is TRBV7-9 and J usage is TRBJ2-3; D is perhaps TRBD1 (5 bases). This CDR3 has 16 amino acids. Germline V gene lookup returns CDR1 SEHNR and CDR2 FQNEAQ (reference sequence). Trimming removed 3 bases from V and 3 bases from J, with 16 bases in between. DNA of the CDR3: TGTGCCAGCAGCTTGGTAGGCAGGGAAAGAACAGATACGCAGTATTTT. As protein: CASSLVGRERTDTQYF.

This clonotype has at least ten counts. This chain connects TRBV29-1 to TRBJ2-5; D unclear. Germline CDR1 SQVTM, CDR2 ANQGSEA. The CDR3 spans 13 residues. The V end was cut by 3 bases, the J end by 2 bases, with 10 bases between. This chain's CDR3 is CSVEGIHQETQYF. CDR3 sequence (DNA): TGCAGCGTTGAGGGAATACATCAAGAGACCCAGTACTTC.

The chain recombines TRBV7-2 with TRBJ2-2, with a weak D call TRBD1 (6 bases). The CDR3 sequence is 16 residues long. The V gene lost 5 bases and the J gene lost 4 bases, with 17 bases spanning the gap. Germline V gene data show CDR1 as SGHTA and CDR2 as FQGNSA. CDR3 sequence (DNA): TGTGCCAGCAGCCAAGATGGCCAGGGGAGCACCGGGGAGCTGTTTTTT. It specifies CASSQDGQGSTGELFF. Combining the CDR3 with reference TRBV7-2 and TRBJ2-2 gives the whole variable domain GAGVSQSPSNKVTEKGKDVELRCDPISGHTALYWYRQSLGQGLEFLIYFQGNSAPDKSGLPSDRFSAERTGGSVSTLTIQRTQQEDSAVYLCASSQDGQGSTGELFFGEGSRLTVL.

At least ten counts were recorded for this clonotype. The chain has TRBV2 and TRBJ1-1; 9 bases fit TRBD1. With 2 bases clipped from V and 6 bases from J, the junction kept 7 bases outside the gene matches. Germline assignment: CDR1 SNHLY and CDR2 FYNNEI. This CDR3 spans 15 amino acids. The CDR3 sequence is CASSELGQGRPEAFF. The CDR3 DNA reads as TGTGCCAGCAGTGAATTGGGACAGGGTCGTCCTGAAGCTTTCTTT.

This clonotype was counted between two and nine times. This chain joins TRBV6-4 and TRBJ1-2; the D gene is possibly TRBD1 (6 bases). The CDR3 covers 16 residues. The V end lost 0 bases, the J end lost 4 bases, and 15 bases lay between the germline ends. CDR1 is MRHNA and CDR2 is SNTAGT in the germline V gene. CDR3 residues: CASSDSGGAPFYGYTF. The CDR3 DNA is TGTGCCAGCAGTGACTCCGGGGGCGCCCCTTTCTATGGCTACACCTTC.

This clonotype was found many times. The rearrangement joins TRBV15 to TRBJ1-3, with D tentatively TRBD1 (5 bases). Between the trimmed V and J ends, which lost 0 bases and 8 bases, there was a span of 11 bases. CDR3 length: 14 residues. Germline-derived CDR1 and CDR2 are LNHNV and YYDKDF (reference sequence). The CDR3 nucleotides read TGTGCCACCAGCAGAGATAGGAGGGGAGACACCATATATTTT. Translating it yields CATSRDRRGDTIYF.

The chain couples TRBV7-2 to TRBJ2-7; 12 nucleotides align to TRBD2. The CDR3 spans 14 residues. CDR1 and CDR2 from the germline V gene are SGHTA and FQGNSA. The ends lost 2 bases at V and 6 bases at J; junction bases unmatched: 2. The CDR3 region has the DNA TGTGCCAGCAGCTTATTACTAGCGGGAGGCGAGCAGTACTTC. Translated, it gives CASSLLLAGGEQYF.

This clonotype was seen more than once but under ten times. This chain links TRBV7-3 with TRBJ2-5; D may be TRBD1 (7 bases). The CDR3 runs to 14 residues. Germline V gives CDR1 SGHTA, CDR2 FQGTGA. V lost 8 bases and J lost 0, with 13 bases in between. The CDR3 loop reads CASRRGQHQETQYF. The CDR3 region has the DNA TGTGCCAGCCGGAGGGGACAGCACCAAGAGACCCAGTACTTC.

J is TRBJ2-5 and V is TRBV28, with D perhaps matching TRBD2 (5 bases). This CDR3 has 13 residues. Germline V gene lookup returns CDR1 MDHEN and CDR2 SYDVKM. V was clipped by 1 base and J by 3 bases, with 6 bases between them. The CDR3 bases are TGTGCCAGCAGTTTATACGGGGAAGAGACCCAGTACTTC. Its translation: CASSLYGEETQYF.

This clonotype was observed once. This rearrangement joins TRBV2 to TRBJ2-2, with D possibly being TRBD2 (5 bases). Between the trimmed V and J ends, which lost 7 bases and 4 bases, there was a span of 10 bases. The CDR3 has 13 residues. CDR1 and CDR2 (germline): SNHLY, FYNNEI. The CDR3 loop reads CASNGGFTGELFF. The DNA for the CDR3 is TGTGCCAGCAATGGCGGGTTCACCGGGGAGCTGTTTTTT.

This clonotype was counted between two and nine times. The rearrangement uses TRBV6-5 and TRBJ2-7, with D perhaps matching TRBD1 or TRBD2 (5 bases each). Germline V gene lookup returns CDR1 MNHEY and CDR2 SVGAGI. The CDR3 spans 12 residues. The V end was cut by 10 bases, the J end by 6 bases, with 16 bases between. CDR3 sequence: CATRDPLAEQYF. DNA of the CDR3: TGTGCCACCAGGGACCCTCTGGCCGAGCAGTACTTC.

This clonotype was counted between two and nine times. The chain uses TRBV4-3 and TRBJ1-4, with no clear D. V was clipped by 1 base and J by 7 bases, with 19 bases between them. CDR1 LGHNA and CDR2 YSLEER come from the germline V gene. The CDR3 consists of 17 residues. The CDR3 reads CASSQGHDPSGSEKLFF. The CDR3, as DNA: TGCGCCAGCAGCCAAGGCCACGATCCATCGGGGAGTGAAAAACTGTTTTTT.

There are a few counts of this clonotype. This sequence joins TRBV7-2 and TRBJ1-2; D ambiguous. V was cut by 5 bases and J by 5 bases, with 18 bases left in between. Germline CDR1 and CDR2: SGHTA and FQGNSA. This CDR3 region has 15 residues. The CDR3 region is CASSPTYWGAYGYTF. The CDR3, as DNA: TGTGCCAGCAGCCCGACGTATTGGGGAGCTTATGGCTACACCTTC.

To note about this clonotype: A read error may produce the germline difference seen at one junction end. The chain uses TRBV15 and TRBJ1-4; a possible D gene is TRBD1 (5 bases). Germline CDR1 LNHNV, CDR2 YYDKDF (reference sequence). CDR3 size: 16 residues. The CDR3 loop reads CATSRDLREGNEKLFF. In DNA form, the CDR3 reads TGTGCCACCAGCAGAGATCTCAGGGAAGGCAATGAAAAACTGTTTTTC.

V is TRBV25-1 and J is TRBJ2-7, with 7 nucleotides matching TRBD1. Germline assignment: CDR1 MGHDK and CDR2 SYGVNS. The CDR3 is made up of 13 amino acids. The junction had 6 bases not matched to a gene; V was cut back by 7 bases and J by 3 bases. CDR3 region: CASKYGTDYEQYF. The CDR3 DNA sequence: TGTGCCAGCAAGTATGGGACAGACTACGAGCAGTACTTC.

The chain is built from TRBV5-1 and TRBJ1-4; TRBD1 might be the D (6 bases). Germline V CDR1 and CDR2: SGHRS, YFSETQ. V lost 0 bases and J 7 bases, leaving 10 bases between the germline ends. This CDR3 has 14 amino acids. CDR3 bases: TGCGCCAGCAGCTTGGAGGGGGGCCGTGAAAAACTGTTTTTT. Protein: CASSLEGGREKLFF.

The genes are TRBV6-5 and TRBJ2-7; 7 bases fit TRBD1. The length of the CDR3 is 13 residues. J gave up 10 bases and V 8 bases, and 14 bases lay outside the gene matches. Germline V gene sequence: CDR1 MNHEY, CDR2 SVGAGI. CDR3 DNA: TGTGCCAGCCCTCCCGACAGGGCAAGTTCCCAGTACTTC. This sequence encodes CASPPDRASSQYF.

This clonotype has just a few counts. The chain uses TRBV20-1 and TRBJ2-5; maybe TRBD1 (6 bases). Germline CDR1 reads DFQATT; CDR2 reads SNEGSKA (reference sequence). The ends were cut back, 0 bases at V and 2 bases at J, with 10 bases in the middle. CDR3 length equals 14 residues. In nucleotides, the CDR3 is TGCAGTGCTAGAGATCTAAGGGGGCAAGAGACCCAGTACTTC. Translated, it gives CSARDLRGQETQYF.

The chain links TRBV28 to TRBJ1-4, with 9 bases fitting TRBD1. Germline CDR1 reads MDHEN; CDR2 reads SYDVKM. The CDR3 spans 14 residues. J gave up 7 bases and V 6 bases, and 6 bases lay outside the gene matches. The chain's CDR3 is CASSKTGGGEKLFF. The CDR3 bases are TGTGCCAGCAGCAAAACAGGGGGCGGTGAAAAACTGTTTTTT.

The chain carries TRBV7-8 and TRBJ2-6; no clear D. V shed 0 bases and J shed 4 bases, with 7 bases lying between them. The germline CDR1 and CDR2 sequences are SGHVS and FQNEAQ. CDR3 length: 15 residues. CDR3 protein: CASSLALRGANVLTF. In DNA form, the CDR3 reads TGTGCCAGCAGCTTAGCTTTAAGAGGGGCCAACGTCCTGACTTTC.

A note on this clonotype: Sequence at one end of the junction differs from germline and may be a read error. The J gene is TRBJ1-3, the V gene TRBV10-3; D gene unclear. The germline V gene encodes CDR1 ENHRY and CDR2 SYGVKD. CDR3 length: 16 residues. The CDR3: CASSHPRSSSGNTIYF. The CDR3 DNA sequence: TGTGCCAGCAGTCACCCCCGGTCAAGCTCTGGAAACACCATATATTTT.